The clone carrying this TCR beta chain has a count of ten or more. Its antigen is as yet unknown. V shed 0 bases, J shed 6 bases, and the junction held 6 bases outside the gene matches. CDR3 length equals 16 residues. CDR1 is SGHRS, CDR2 YFSETQ, per germline. This specimen belongs to a study of T-cell reconstitution after alpha-beta-depleted transplantation in children. Regarding the study as a whole: Newly made T cells mostly supplied T-cell counts and diversity one year after transplant. Alpha-beta T cells about two months after transplant reportedly derived from several hundred expanded graft clones. There were some patients whose high TCRbeta diversity at day 60 came from surviving recipient T cells and thymic progenitors.

Library preparation (for TCRbeta) was performed with unique molecular identifiers. TCRdb reprocessed the PCR reads with MiXCR, giving one entry per CDR3 protein. The sample has around 80,000 distinct CDR3 sequences, roughly 20% seen once. The material was PBMCs, mostly from graft donor cells, obtained 360 days after TCRalphabeta/CD19-depleted stem cell transplant. This chain uses TRBV5-1 with TRBJ1-6, with TRBD1 identical over 7 bases. This clonotype was obtained from a male patient between 2 and 10 years old who had a stem cell transplant for acute lymphoblastic leukemia, so the T cells may come from the graft donor. The CDR3 region is CASSLGTGVANSPLHF. The CDR3 nucleotides read TGCGCCAGCAGCTTGGGGACAGGAGTGGCTAATTCACCCCTCCACTTT.